This T cell receptor (beta chain) was identified in a study of blood T cell repertoires in COVID-19. Study as a whole: The analysed material was cDNA or gDNA that came from T cells, B-cell-depleted T cells, or PBMCs.

Per the authors' pipeline: Reference gene primer amplification in the assay estimated nucleated cell counts. Assay used: immunoSEQ multiplex PCR; TCRdb lists only in-frame clones, some missing. D and trimming come from the DNA, and the V and J calls and clone size come from that table. This sample carries 240,000 or so clones, just under 85% of them seen once, and the ten largest clones take roughly a tenth. CDR3 length: 14 residues. V gave up 6 bases and J gave up 5 bases, with 11 bases separating them. Germline V gene data show CDR1 as MDHEN and CDR2 as SYDVKM. Specimen: peripheral blood. The rearrangement uses TRBV28 and TRBJ1-6, with D uncertain. This clonotype was sampled from an elderly woman with acute or convalescent COVID-19. This chain's CDR3 is CASRATTNNSPLHF. The DNA of the CDR3 is TGTGCCAGCAGGGCGACGACAAATAATTCACCCCTCCACTTT.